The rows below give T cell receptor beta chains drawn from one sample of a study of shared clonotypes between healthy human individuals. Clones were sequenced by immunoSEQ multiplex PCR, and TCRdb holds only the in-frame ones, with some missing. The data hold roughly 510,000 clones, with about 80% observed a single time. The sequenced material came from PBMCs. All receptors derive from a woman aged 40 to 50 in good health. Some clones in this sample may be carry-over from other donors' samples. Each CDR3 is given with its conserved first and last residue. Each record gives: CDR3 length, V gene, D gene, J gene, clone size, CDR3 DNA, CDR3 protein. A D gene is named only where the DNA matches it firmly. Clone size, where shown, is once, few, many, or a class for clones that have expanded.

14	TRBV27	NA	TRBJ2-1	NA	TGTGCCACCTCCGGACAGCCTTCCTACAATGAGCAGTTCTTC	CATSGQPSYNEQFF
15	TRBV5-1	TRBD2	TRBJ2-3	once	TGCGCCAGCAGCTTAACTAGCGGGAGAGTAGATACGCAGTATTTT	CASSLTSGRVDTQYF
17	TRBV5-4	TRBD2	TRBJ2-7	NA	TGTGCCAGCAGTTCCGGGACTAGCGGGAGGCGCTACTACGAGCAGTACTTC	CASSSGTSGRRYYEQYF
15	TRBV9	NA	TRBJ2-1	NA	TGTGCCAGCAGCGGATCCGGGACTTCCGGCGATGAGCAGTTCTTC	CASSGSGTSGDEQFF
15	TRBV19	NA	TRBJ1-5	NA	TGTGCCAGTCTCGAACCGGGCCAGGGCAATCAGCCCCAGCATTTT	CASLEPGQGNQPQHF
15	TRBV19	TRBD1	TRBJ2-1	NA	TGTGCCAGTAGCCCGGGACAGAGCTCCTACAATGAGCAGTTCTTC	CASSPGQSSYNEQFF
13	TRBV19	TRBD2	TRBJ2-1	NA	TGTGCCAGTAGACCAGCGGGAGGATCCCTTCAGTTCTTC	CASRPAGGSLQFF
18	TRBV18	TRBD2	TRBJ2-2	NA	TGTGCCAGCTCACCCACGGCGGGACTAGCGGTAAACACCGGGGAGCTGTTTTTT	CASSPTAGLAVNTGELFF
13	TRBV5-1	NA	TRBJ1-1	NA	TGCGCCAGCAGCGGCAGGGTGGGGGCTGAGGCTTTCTTT	CASSGRVGAEAFF
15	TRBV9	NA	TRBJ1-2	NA	TGTGCCAGCAGCGTAGGAAGGGGGACGGCCTATGGCTACACCTTC	CASSVGRGTAYGYTF
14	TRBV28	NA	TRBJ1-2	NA	TGTGCCAGCAGTTTGGAGGGCGCGGGGGGTGGCTACACCTTC	CASSLEGAGGGYTF
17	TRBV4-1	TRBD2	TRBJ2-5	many	TGCGCCAGCAGCCAAGACGGACTAGCGGGAGTTCGAGAGACCCAGTACTTC	CASSQDGLAGVRETQYF
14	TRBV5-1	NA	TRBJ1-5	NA	TGCGCCAGCAGCTTGAGGCCCGGCAATCAGCCCCAGCATTTT	CASSLRPGNQPQHF